This is a list of T cell receptor beta chains from one sample in a study of T-cell reconstitution after alpha-beta-depleted transplantation in children. TCRdb redid the calling of the PCR reads with MiXCR, one entry per CDR3 protein. The sample holds a few hundred thousand distinct CDR3 sequences, approximately 13% seen once. Sequencing was performed on PBMCs from the stem cell graft donor, taken from the stem cell graft. The receptors shown here come from a human donor who donated a stem cell graft to a child with combined immunodeficiency. The CDR3 runs from the conserved cysteine through the conserved F or W. Fields, in order: CDR3 protein, CDR3 DNA, D gene, clone size, V gene, J gene. The D gene is left open where the match is weak. Size is stated for part of the rows, as once, few or many counts, or as a class when the clone is expanded.

CDR3: CASSPPRPSGGRYNEQFF; DNA: TGTGCCAGCAGTCCCCCACGCCCTAGCGGGGGCCGTTACAATGAGCAGTTCTTC; D: TRBD2; size: many; V: TRBV28; J: TRBJ2-1
CDR3: CSAKKGPLNLGQYF; DNA: TGCAGTGCTAAAAAAGGGCCCCTTAATTTGGGGCAGTACTTC; D: .; size: few; V: TRBV20-1; J: TRBJ2-7
CDR3: CATSRAGRTGSGYYGYTF; DNA: TGTGCCACCAGCAGAGCGGGGCGTACAGGGAGCGGGTACTATGGCTACACCTTC; D: .; size: many; V: TRBV15; J: TRBJ1-2
CDR3: CASFHRGEIGEAFF; DNA: TGTGCCAGCTTCCACAGGGGCGAGATAGGGGAAGCTTTCTTT; D: TRBD1; size: many; V: TRBV2; J: TRBJ1-1
CDR3: CASSLAGGYHEQFF; DNA: TGTGCCAGCAGTCTAGCGGGCGGCTACCATGAGCAGTTCTTC; D: TRBD2; size: .; V: TRBV12-3/TRBV12-4; J: TRBJ2-1
CDR3: CASSLAGGWADTQYF; DNA: TGTGCCAGCAGCCTAGCGGGGGGATGGGCAGATACGCAGTATTTT; D: TRBD2; size: few; V: TRBV27; J: TRBJ2-3
CDR3: CASSIRNSYEQYF; DNA: TGTGCCAGTAGTATCCGGAACTCCTACGAGCAGTACTTC; D: .; size: .; V: TRBV19; J: TRBJ2-7
CDR3: CASNPGQLGNEQFF; DNA: TGTGCCAGCAATCCGGGACAGTTGGGCAATGAGCAGTTCTTC; D: TRBD1; size: many; V: TRBV12-3/TRBV12-4; J: TRBJ2-1
CDR3: CASSSRTRYNEQFF; DNA: TGTGCCAGCAGCTCGAGGACTAGGTACAATGAGCAGTTCTTC; D: TRBD2; size: few; V: TRBV7-9; J: TRBJ2-1
CDR3: CSAYTPRASSYNEQFF; DNA: TGCAGTGCTTATACCCCGCGGGCCTCCTCCTACAATGAGCAGTTCTTC; D: .; size: few; V: TRBV20-1; J: TRBJ2-1
CDR3: CSVDLLYNEQFF; DNA: TGCAGCGTTGATTTGCTCTACAATGAGCAGTTCTTC; D: .; size: many; V: TRBV29-1; J: TRBJ2-1
CDR3: CASSIRDSTSNQPQHF; DNA: TGCGCCAGCAGCATACGGGACAGCACTAGCAATCAGCCCCAGCATTTT; D: TRBD1; size: .; V: TRBV5-1; J: TRBJ1-5
CDR3: CSVEDVGLAQFF; DNA: TGCAGCGTTGAAGATGTGGGACTAGCTCAGTTCTTC; D: TRBD2; size: many; V: TRBV29-1; J: TRBJ2-1